These T cell receptor beta chains were read from a single sample in a study of blood T cells in healthy people across ages. TCRdb re-analysed the 5' RACE reads in MiXCR, keeping a single row per CDR3 protein. The data contain about 640,000 distinct CDR3 sequences, approximately 50% of them singletons. Input material: blood. Receptors originate from a man between 60 and 70 years old in good health. Both conserved end residues are part of each CDR3. A D gene is named only where the DNA matches it firmly. A row's size may be missing; if present it is once, few, many or a size class.

j_call cdr3_length v_call clone_size d_call cdr3_aa cdr3_nt
TRBJ2-7 16 TRBV4-1 NA TRBD2 CASSPGGGAFSYEQYF TGCGCCAGCAGCCCGGGCGGGGGTGCTTTTTCCTACGAGCAGTACTTC
TRBJ2-1 14 TRBV6-2/TRBV6-3 few NA CASSSWTGEAEQFF TGTGCCAGCAGTTCATGGACTGGGGAGGCCGAGCAGTTCTTC
TRBJ2-1 13 TRBV7-9 NA NA CAGMGAPAREQFF TGTGCCGGCATGGGGGCTCCCGCGCGTGAGCAGTTCTTC
TRBJ2-5 15 TRBV11-2 many NA CASSFYGVSGETQYF TGTGCCAGCAGCTTTTACGGGGTGAGCGGAGAGACCCAGTACTTC
TRBJ1-2 15 TRBV10-3 NA NA CAISAPLGVPYGYTF TGTGCCATCAGTGCCCCCCTCGGGGTTCCCTATGGCTACACCTTC
TRBJ2-1 14 TRBV5-4 NA NA CASSWLGLNNEQFF TGTGCCAGCAGCTGGTTGGGCCTCAACAATGAGCAGTTCTTC
TRBJ1-4 12 TRBV2 once NA CASRAAVEKLFF TGTGCCAGCAGGGCAGCCGTTGAAAAACTGTTTTTT
TRBJ1-4 14 TRBV28 NA TRBD1 CASSATGHREKLFF TGTGCCAGCAGTGCGACAGGGCATCGAGAAAAACTGTTTTTT
TRBJ2-3 14 TRBV6-6 NA TRBD2 CASGGGGATDTQYF TGTGCCAGCGGGGGCGGGGGGGCTACAGATACGCAGTATTTT
TRBJ2-5 15 TRBV20-1 NA TRBD2 CSAMTSGGLQETQYF TGCAGTGCTATGACTAGCGGGGGGCTCCAAGAGACCCAGTACTTC
TRBJ2-5 16 TRBV6-5 NA NA CASRSRAGFRGETQYF TGTGCCAGCAGGTCGAGGGCGGGGTTCCGAGGGGAGACCCAGTACTTC
TRBJ1-2 14 TRBV6-5 NA TRBD1 CASRVEGGDYGYTF TGTGCCAGCCGGGTTGAAGGGGGCGACTATGGCTACACCTTC
TRBJ1-4 17 TRBV7-2 NA NA CASSPGYGVPANEKLFF TGTGCCAGCAGCCCGGGATACGGGGTACCGGCTAATGAAAAACTGTTTTTT
TRBJ1-1 14 TRBV9 few NA CASSVVDSYTEAFF TGTGCCAGCAGCGTAGTTGATAGTTACACTGAAGCTTTCTTT
TRBJ2-7 16 TRBV5-1 NA TRBD1 CASSLAGDRDMYEQYF TGCGCCAGCAGCTTGGCCGGGGACAGGGATATGTACGAGCAGTACTTC
TRBJ2-1 13 TRBV24-1 NA TRBD1 CATGRQGVYEQFF TGTGCCACCGGTCGACAGGGTGTGTATGAGCAGTTCTTC
TRBJ2-5 14 TRBV10-3 NA TRBD2 CAISTGLGLETQYF TGTGCCATCAGTACGGGACTAGGTCTAGAGACCCAGTACTTC
TRBJ2-4 11 TRBV20-1 NA TRBD2 CSAAGRDIQYF TGCAGTGCTGCAGGGAGGGACATTCAGTACTTC
TRBJ2-1 18 TRBV5-1 NA TRBD1 CASSRTDRGQIGDNEQFF TGCGCCAGCAGCCGCACAGACAGGGGCCAGATTGGAGACAATGAGCAGTTCTTC
TRBJ1-2 13 TRBV29-1 few TRBD1 CSARTGEGYGYTF TGCAGCGCAAGGACAGGGGAGGGCTATGGCTACACCTTC
TRBJ1-2 12 TRBV11-3 once NA CASSRPTYGYTF TGTGCCAGCAGTAGACCCACCTATGGCTACACCTTC
TRBJ2-5 13 TRBV29-1 NA NA CSVEGRGEETQYF TGCAGCGTTGAAGGCAGGGGAGAAGAGACCCAGTACTTC
TRBJ2-1 15 TRBV5-1 NA NA CASSLSLAGGIEQFF TGCGCCAGCAGCTTAAGTCTAGCTGGGGGGATTGAGCAGTTCTTC
TRBJ1-2 13 TRBV12-3/TRBV12-4 NA NA CASRTAGLQGYTF TGTGCCAGCAGGACCGCGGGACTCCAGGGCTACACCTTC
TRBJ2-1 15 TRBV7-2 many NA CASSLAGTPYNEQFF TGTGCCAGCAGCTTGGCCGGGACTCCCTACAATGAGCAGTTCTTC
TRBJ2-5 16 TRBV9 NA TRBD2 CASSVGASGGQETQYF TGTGCCAGCAGCGTAGGTGCCAGCGGGGGCCAAGAGACCCAGTACTTC
TRBJ1-1 13 TRBV5-1 NA NA CTSSSQGNTEAFF TGCACCAGCAGTTCCCAAGGTAACACTGAAGCTTTCTTT